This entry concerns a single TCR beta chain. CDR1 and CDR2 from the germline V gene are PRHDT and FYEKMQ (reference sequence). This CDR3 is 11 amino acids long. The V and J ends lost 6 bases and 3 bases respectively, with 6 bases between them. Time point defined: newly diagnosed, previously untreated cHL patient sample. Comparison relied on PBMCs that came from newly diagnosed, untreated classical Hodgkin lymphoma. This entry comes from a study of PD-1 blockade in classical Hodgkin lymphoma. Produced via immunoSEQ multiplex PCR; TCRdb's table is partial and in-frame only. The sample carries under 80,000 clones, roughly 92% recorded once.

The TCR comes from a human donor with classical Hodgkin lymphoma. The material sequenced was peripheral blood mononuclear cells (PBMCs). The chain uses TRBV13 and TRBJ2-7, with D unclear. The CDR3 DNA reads TGTGCCAGCAGTTACAACTACGAGCAGTACTTC. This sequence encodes CASSYNYEQYF.